This T cell receptor (beta chain) was sequenced during a study of tumor and adjacent non-tumor tissue in lung cancer. TCRbeta libraries were built with three rounds of nested PCR, modified from ARM-PCR. From the multiplex PCR reads, TCRdb called clonotypes with MiXCR, one entry per CDR3 protein. The sample holds 85,000 to 130,000 distinct CDR3 sequences, 60% to 80% seen once. The CDR3 comprises 14 residues, both ends counted. Germline CDR1 is SGHAT and CDR2 is FQNNGV. A word on this clonotype: The CDR3 carries no conserved terminal phenylalanine or tryptophan, so it likely arises from a read error. No DNA is shown, since the ends of the CDR3 on it are uncertain; the CDR3 is the one TCRdb lists.

The template was RNA from unsorted bulk tissue. Distant lung tissue was collected more than 3 cm away from the tumor edge. The sequenced material came from distant non-tumor lung tissue. The clonotype comes from a man aged 25 to 40 with non-small cell lung cancer. The rearrangement joins TRBV11-2 to TRBJ2-7. The CDR3: CASSLGLGYYEPYI.